These T cell receptor beta chains were read from a single sample in a study of blood T cell repertoires in COVID-19. The assay was immunoSEQ multiplex PCR, and TCRdb's table has in-frame clones only and misses some. This sample has approximately 34,000 clones; 81% occur once, and the top ten carry about 3%. The sample comprised peripheral blood. The source is an older man with COVID-19, enrolled during active disease. CDR3s include the opening cysteine and the closing phenylalanine or tryptophan. The order of the fields is D gene, J gene, V gene, clone size, CDR3 DNA, CDR3 protein. D genes are given only for firm matches. Some rows mark clone size as missing; the rest say once, few, many or name a class of expanded clone.

NA TRBJ1-2 TRBV6-2/TRBV6-3 once TGTGCCAGCAGTTACTATCCGGGACTCAAAACATCTAACTATGGCTACACCTTC CASSYYPGLKTSNYGYTF
TRBD2 TRBJ2-3 TRBV5-4 NA TGTGCCAGCAGCTTGGGGGTAGCGGGAGGGCCTCAGGGAGATACGCAGTATTTT CASSLGVAGGPQGDTQYF
NA TRBJ2-5 TRBV7-2 NA TGTGCCAGCAGCCCCCTCGGAGGTAGCTCAGACCCTTACTTC CASSPLGGSSDPYF
NA TRBJ2-7 TRBV6-2/TRBV6-3 NA TGTGCCAGCAGTTACTCTCCGACAGGGAGGATCGGCGAGCAGTACTTC CASSYSPTGRIGEQYF
NA TRBJ2-3 TRBV11-2 NA TGTGCTGAGTCCCTGAACACAGATACGCAGTATTTT CAESLNTDTQYF
NA TRBJ1-6 TRBV5-1 NA TGCGCCAGCAGCTGGCAAAATCGGGGATCACCCCTCCACTTT CASSWQNRGSPLHF
TRBD1 TRBJ2-7 TRBV19 few TGTGCCAGTAGTTTAGCGACAGGGATGTCCTACGAGCAGTACTTC CASSLATGMSYEQYF
TRBD2 TRBJ2-3 TRBV5-1 NA TGCGCCAGCAGCGGTCGACTAGCGGGCACAGATACGCAGTATTTT CASSGRLAGTDTQYF
NA TRBJ1-5 TRBV7-2 few TGTGCCAGCAGCTTAGGACTCTATAGCAATCAGCCCCAGCATTTT CASSLGLYSNQPQHF
NA TRBJ1-2 TRBV27 NA TGTGCCAGCAGTTCCTTTGATCGCAGGGGCTACACCTTC CASSSFDRRGYTF
TRBD2 TRBJ2-5 TRBV5-1 NA TGCGCCAGCAGCCCGCTAGCGGGTTGGAAAGAGACCCAGTACTTC CASSPLAGWKETQYF
NA TRBJ2-7 TRBV6-5 NA TGTGCCAGCAGTTACTCGTGGAGGGGGCAATCCTACGAGCAGTACTTC CASSYSWRGQSYEQYF
TRBD1 TRBJ1-2 TRBV28 NA TGTGCCAGCAGTTCACCGGGACAGGGGCCTGGTGGCTACACCTTC CASSSPGQGPGGYTF
TRBD1 TRBJ2-3 TRBV19 NA TGTGCCAGTAGTACTAGACAGGGGACCACAGATACGCAGTATTTT CASSTRQGTTDTQYF
TRBD1 TRBJ2-1 TRBV4-2 once TGTGCCAGCAGCCCCGGTTCCGGGACAGGGGTAGGGCAGTTCTTC CASSPGSGTGVGQFF
NA TRBJ1-5 TRBV10-1 few TGCGCCAGCAGAGGGGCGTTAGGATTAGGTAATCAGCCCCAGCATTTT CASRGALGLGNQPQHF